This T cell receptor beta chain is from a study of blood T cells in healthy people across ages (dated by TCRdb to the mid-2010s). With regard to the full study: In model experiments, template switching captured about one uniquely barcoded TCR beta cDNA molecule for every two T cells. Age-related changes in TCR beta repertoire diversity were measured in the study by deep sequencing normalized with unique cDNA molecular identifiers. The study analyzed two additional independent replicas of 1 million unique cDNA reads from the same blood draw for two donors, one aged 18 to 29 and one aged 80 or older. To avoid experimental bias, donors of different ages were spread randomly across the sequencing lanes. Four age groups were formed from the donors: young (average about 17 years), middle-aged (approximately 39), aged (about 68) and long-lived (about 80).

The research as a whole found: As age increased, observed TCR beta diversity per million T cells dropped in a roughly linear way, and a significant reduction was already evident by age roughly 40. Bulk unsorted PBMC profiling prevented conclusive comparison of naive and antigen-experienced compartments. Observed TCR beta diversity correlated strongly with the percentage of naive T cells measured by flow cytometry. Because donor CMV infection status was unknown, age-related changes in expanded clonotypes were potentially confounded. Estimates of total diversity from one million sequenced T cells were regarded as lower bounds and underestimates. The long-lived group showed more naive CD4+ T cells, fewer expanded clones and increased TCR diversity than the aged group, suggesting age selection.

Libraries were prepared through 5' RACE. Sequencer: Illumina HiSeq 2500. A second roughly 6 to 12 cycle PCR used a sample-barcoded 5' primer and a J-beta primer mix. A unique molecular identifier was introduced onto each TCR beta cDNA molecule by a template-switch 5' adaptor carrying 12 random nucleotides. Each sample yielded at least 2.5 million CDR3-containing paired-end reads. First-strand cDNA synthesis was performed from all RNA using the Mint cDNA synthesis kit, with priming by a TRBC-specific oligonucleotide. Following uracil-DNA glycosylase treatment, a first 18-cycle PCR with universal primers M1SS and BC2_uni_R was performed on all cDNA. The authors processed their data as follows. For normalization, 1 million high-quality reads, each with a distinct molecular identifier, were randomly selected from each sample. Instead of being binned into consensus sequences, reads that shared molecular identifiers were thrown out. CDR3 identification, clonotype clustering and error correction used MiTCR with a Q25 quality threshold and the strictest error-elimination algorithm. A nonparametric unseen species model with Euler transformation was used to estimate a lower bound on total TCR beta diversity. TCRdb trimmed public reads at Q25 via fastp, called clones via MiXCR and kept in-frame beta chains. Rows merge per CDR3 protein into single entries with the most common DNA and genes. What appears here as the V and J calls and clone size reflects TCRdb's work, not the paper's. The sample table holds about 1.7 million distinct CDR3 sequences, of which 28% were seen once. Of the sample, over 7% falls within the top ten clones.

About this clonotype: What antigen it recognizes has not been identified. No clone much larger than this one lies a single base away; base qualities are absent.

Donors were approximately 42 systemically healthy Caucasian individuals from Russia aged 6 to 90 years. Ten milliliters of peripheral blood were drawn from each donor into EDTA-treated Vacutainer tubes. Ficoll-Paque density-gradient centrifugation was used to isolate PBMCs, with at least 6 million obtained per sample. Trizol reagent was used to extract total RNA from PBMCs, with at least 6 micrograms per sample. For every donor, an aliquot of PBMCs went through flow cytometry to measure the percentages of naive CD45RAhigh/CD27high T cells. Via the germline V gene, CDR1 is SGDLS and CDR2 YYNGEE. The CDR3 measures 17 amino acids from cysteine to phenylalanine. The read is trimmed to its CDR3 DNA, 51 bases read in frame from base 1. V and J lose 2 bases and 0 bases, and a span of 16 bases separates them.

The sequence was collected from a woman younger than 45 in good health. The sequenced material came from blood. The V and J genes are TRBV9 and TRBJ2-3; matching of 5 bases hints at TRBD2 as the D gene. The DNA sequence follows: TGTGCCAGCAGCGTGTGCCCCCATACGGGGAGCACAGATACGCAGTATTTT. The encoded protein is CASSVCPHTGSTDTQYF.